This is a list of T cell receptor beta chains from one sample in a study of T-cell reconstitution after alpha-beta-depleted transplantation in children. One entry per CDR3 protein results from TCRdb running MiXCR on the PCR reads. The table has 440,000 or so distinct CDR3 sequences, about a tenth seen once. The starting material was PBMCs from the stem cell graft donor, obtained from the stem cell graft. These receptors were taken from a human donor who donated a stem cell graft to a child with acute myeloid leukemia. CDR3s leave out the opening cysteine and the closing phenylalanine or tryptophan.

TRBV7-9	ASSQTSGRVNEQF
TRBV12-3/TRBV12-4	ASSPPGGGRHNEQF
TRBV20-1	SARDSAGVYQETQY
TRBV6-2/TRBV6-3	ASCLLGAGTDTQY
TRBV5-1	ASSSNRLSTDTQY
TRBV6-1	ASSTGSSYNEQF
TRBV5-1	ASSGNTQETQY
TRBV5-1	ASSWGTGTGYTEAF
TRBV2	ASSVGGLADTQY
TRBV21-1	ASSRRNGRENQPQH
TRBV20-1	SAKVRDEAF
TRBV27	ASSLLRQVSYNEQF
TRBV9	ASSVVGQGADTQY
TRBV5-1	ASSAEAEQY
TRBV5-1	ASSLRGDVETQY
TRBV4-2	ASSQAVGTSGGNFQETQY
TRBV12-3/TRBV12-4	ASSKRGHGGDTQY
TRBV29-1	SVTGYNEQF
TRBV12-3/TRBV12-4	ASSLAEVTGELF
TRBV6-5	ASSYRTGGPEAF
TRBV2	ASRTGVATGELF
TRBV7-2	ASSVLAVSYNEQF
TRBV12-5	ASGPDRVYNEQF
TRBV12-3/TRBV12-4	ASSQDSFYQPQH
TRBV4-2	ASSQRLAGGYTGELF